This is a list of T cell receptor beta chains from one sample in a study of graft-versus-host responses after intestinal transplantation. Libraries were prepared by immunoSEQ multiplex PCR; TCRdb keeps only in-frame clonotypes and omits some of them. The sample carries around 13,000 clones, over 70% recorded once. This specimen consisted of ileum tissue, obtained 16 days after intestinal transplant. Source of these receptors: a human patient who received an intestinal transplant, so some T cells may come from the graft donor. Both conserved end residues are part of each CDR3. The D gene is left open where the match is weak. Expanded clones are given a class, and other clones once, few, many or no size at all.

CDR3 protein,CDR3 DNA,V gene,J gene,clone size,D gene
CARSYTDRGLGGYTF,TGTGCCAGAAGCTACACCGACAGGGGCTTAGGTGGCTACACCTTC,TRBV5-3,TRBJ1-2,NA,TRBD1
CASSQARPGNTEAFF,TGCGCCAGCAGCCAAGCCCGACCAGGGAACACTGAAGCTTTCTTT,TRBV4-3,TRBJ1-1,NA,NA
CASRRATNEKLFF,TGCGCCAGCAGACGAGCAACTAATGAAAAACTGTTTTTT,TRBV5-1,TRBJ1-4,NA,NA
CASRLTGSSYEQYF,TGTGCCAGCAGGTTAACAGGATCGTCCTACGAGCAGTACTTC,TRBV2,TRBJ2-7,NA,NA
CASSQQRVAGSDTQYF,TGTGCCAGCAGCCAACAAAGGGTCGCGGGATCAGATACGCAGTATTTT,TRBV5-6,TRBJ2-3,NA,NA
CASSVGTTPDTQYF,TGTGCCAGCAGCGTAGGAACAACCCCAGATACGCAGTATTTT,TRBV9,TRBJ2-3,NA,NA
CAIGTSSYNEQFF,TGTGCCATCGGGACTAGCTCCTACAATGAGCAGTTCTTC,TRBV10-3,TRBJ2-1,NA,TRBD2
CASGPIAASYNEQFF,TGTGCCAGCGGACCGATAGCGGCTTCCTACAATGAGCAGTTCTTC,TRBV6-1,TRBJ2-1,once,NA
CASSVIGQGIFSIEQYF,TGCGCCAGCAGTGTAATAGGACAGGGGATTTTTTCCATCGAGCAGTACTTC,TRBV10-2,TRBJ2-7,NA,TRBD1
CASSTLRGLGSPLHF,TGTGCCAGCAGCACGCTCAGGGGGCTGGGTTCACCCCTCCACTTT,TRBV7-9,TRBJ1-6,NA,TRBD1
CASSWTGNQPQHF,TGTGCCAGCAGCTGGACAGGCAATCAGCCCCAGCATTTT,TRBV7-2,TRBJ1-5,NA,NA
CASSLARLAGNEQYF,TGCGCCAGCAGCTTGGCCCGACTAGCGGGAAACGAGCAGTACTTC,TRBV5-1,TRBJ2-7,NA,TRBD2
CSALTYGEQFF,TGCAGTGCACTTACTTACGGTGAGCAGTTCTTC,TRBV20-1,TRBJ2-1,NA,NA
CSVGEVDFYEQYF,TGCAGCGTTGGGGAGGTGGACTTCTACGAGCAGTACTTC,TRBV29-1,TRBJ2-7,large,NA
CASSLAGTGSNYGYTF,TGCGCCAGCAGCTTGGCCGGGACAGGGTCTAACTATGGCTACACCTTC,TRBV5-1,TRBJ1-2,NA,TRBD1
CASSLVLSGAPSTDTQYF,TGCGCCAGCAGCTTGGTCCTTAGCGGTGCCCCTAGCACAGATACGCAGTATTTT,TRBV5-1,TRBJ2-3,NA,NA
CASSLSGATYNEQFF,TGCGCCAGCAGCTTAAGCGGGGCGACCTACAATGAGCAGTTCTTC,TRBV4-3,TRBJ2-1,NA,TRBD2
CAWDRTWGDEQYF,TGTGCCTGGGACCGTACGTGGGGGGACGAGCAGTACTTC,TRBV30,TRBJ2-7,once,NA
CASSVTSGRARGTGELFF,TGCGCCAGCAGTGTTACTAGCGGGAGGGCCCGGGGCACCGGGGAGCTGTTTTTT,TRBV10-2,TRBJ2-2,NA,TRBD2
CAWSVPKFLVFYSYEQYF,TGTGCCTGGAGTGTGCCTAAGTTCCTAGTCTTTTACTCCTACGAGCAGTACTTC,TRBV30,TRBJ2-7,NA,NA
CASSSSAGLSYEQYF,TGTGCCAGCAGTTCCAGTGCGGGACTCTCCTACGAGCAGTACTTC,TRBV27,TRBJ2-7,NA,NA
CASRRVENTEAFF,TGTGCCAGTAGGAGAGTTGAGAACACTGAAGCTTTCTTT,TRBV19,TRBJ1-1,NA,NA
CASSVAGGYTDTQYF,TGCGCCAGCAGTGTAGCGGGGGGATACACAGATACGCAGTATTTT,TRBV10-2,TRBJ2-3,NA,TRBD2
CASSLGGITDTQYF,TGTGCCAGCAGCTTGGGGGGGATCACAGATACGCAGTATTTT,TRBV7-2,TRBJ2-3,NA,TRBD2
CASSQVFQGLGEKLFF,TGCGCCAGCAGCCAAGTCTTCCAGGGGCTGGGGGAAAAACTGTTTTTT,TRBV4-1,TRBJ1-4,NA,NA
CASSPGLAYYEQYF,TGCGCCAGCAGCCCGGGACTAGCGTATTACGAGCAGTACTTC,TRBV5-1,TRBJ2-7,NA,TRBD2
CASSLSGGVDKNIQYF,TGTGCCAGCAGCCTCAGCGGCGGGGTAGACAAAAACATTCAGTACTTC,TRBV13,TRBJ2-4,NA,NA
CASREGARLNEKLFF,TGTGCCAGCAGAGAGGGGGCGCGTCTGAATGAAAAACTGTTTTTT,TRBV2,TRBJ1-4,NA,TRBD1
CASVRQTSGSYEQYF,TGTGCCAGCGTCCGACAGACTAGCGGGAGCTACGAGCAGTACTTC,TRBV28,TRBJ2-7,NA,TRBD2
CASSIGGPKGETQYF,TGTGCCAGCAGCATCGGGGGGCCGAAGGGAGAGACCCAGTACTTC,TRBV7-6,TRBJ2-5,NA,NA
CASSLGQGNTIYF,TGTGCCAGCAGCTTAGGACAGGGAAACACCATATATTTT,TRBV7-2,TRBJ1-3,NA,NA
CASRYRDYYEQYF,TGTGCCAGCAGATACCGGGACTACTACGAGCAGTACTTC,TRBV6-1,TRBJ2-7,NA,TRBD2
CASSPAEQETQYF,TGCGCCAGCTCCCCGGCGGAGCAAGAGACCCAGTACTTC,TRBV10-1,TRBJ2-5,NA,NA
CATSRDRSNYGYTF,TGTGCCACCAGCAGAGATCGGAGCAACTATGGCTACACCTTC,TRBV15,TRBJ1-2,NA,NA
CASRAPWGGNEKLFF,TGTGCCAGCAGGGCCCCCTGGGGAGGGAATGAAAAACTGTTTTTT,TRBV2,TRBJ1-4,few,NA
CASKGGSVYEQYF,TGTGCCAGCAAAGGGGGCTCGGTCTACGAGCAGTACTTC,TRBV21-1,TRBJ2-7,NA,NA
CASSLRLAYEQYF,TGTGCCAGCAGTTTACGGCTAGCCTACGAGCAGTACTTC,TRBV28,TRBJ2-7,NA,NA
CASSQMLAAIYNEQFF,TGTGCCAGCAGCCAAATGCTAGCGGCTATATACAATGAGCAGTTCTTC,TRBV11-2,TRBJ2-1,NA,TRBD2
CASKGLAGGPGNTIYF,TGTGCCAGCAAGGGACTAGCGGGGGGGCCGGGAAACACCATATATTTT,TRBV11-2,TRBJ1-3,once,NA
CSVGTAGGDGANVLTF,TGCAGCGTTGGAACCGCGGGGGGCGATGGGGCCAACGTCCTGACTTTC,TRBV29-1,TRBJ2-6,once,TRBD2
CASSQDWTGDYSNQPQHF,TGCGCCAGCAGCCAAGATTGGACAGGGGACTATAGCAATCAGCCCCAGCATTTT,TRBV4-3,TRBJ1-5,once,TRBD1
CASRPRWRRIGQYF,TGTGCCAGCAGGCCTCGGTGGAGGAGAATTGGGCAGTACTTC,TRBV5-6,TRBJ2-7,once,NA
CAISVAGLAFF,TGTGCCATCAGTGTCGCAGGGTTGGCTTTCTTT,TRBV10-3,TRBJ1-1,NA,NA
CASSLVVGPKEQYF,TGTGCCAGCAGCTTGGTCGTGGGGCCAAAAGAGCAGTACTTC,TRBV5-6,TRBJ2-7,NA,NA
CASSERDTVYEQYF,TGTGCCAGCAGTGAAAGGGACACGGTCTACGAGCAGTACTTC,TRBV2,TRBJ2-7,once,NA
CASRTGTSFFEQFF,TGTGCCAGCAGAACCGGGACTAGTTTTTTTGAGCAGTTCTTC,TRBV2,TRBJ2-1,NA,TRBD2
CASSPSGGPYNEQFF,TGTGCCAGCAGCCCTAGCGGAGGACCGTACAATGAGCAGTTCTTC,TRBV9,TRBJ2-1,NA,TRBD2
CASSSSGGRYGYTF,TGTGCCAGCAGCTCATCAGGGGGCAGATATGGCTACACCTTC,TRBV9,TRBJ1-2,NA,TRBD1
CASSQDPGLAIPRELFF,TGCGCCAGCAGCCAAGATCCGGGACTAGCTATTCCCCGGGAGCTGTTTTTT,TRBV4-3,TRBJ2-2,NA,TRBD2
CASSFGVYNEQFF,TGTGCCAGCAGTTTCGGGGTTTACAATGAGCAGTTCTTC,TRBV27,TRBJ2-1,once,NA
CAVRFSTDTQYF,TGCGCCGTACGGTTTAGCACAGATACGCAGTATTTT,TRBV10-2,TRBJ2-3,NA,NA
CASSPGLSSYEQYF,TGTGCCAGCAGCCCGGGACTCTCGTCCTACGAGCAGTACTTC,TRBV5-4,TRBJ2-7,NA,NA
CASSLGGLWQQETQYF,TGTGCCAGCAGCTTGGGGGGGCTCTGGCAGCAAGAGACCCAGTACTTC,TRBV5-5,TRBJ2-5,once,NA
CASSPTTGGLQPQHF,TGTGCCAGCTCACCGACCACAGGGGGCCTTCAGCCCCAGCATTTT,TRBV18,TRBJ1-5,NA,TRBD1
CASRAQGLNTEAFF,TGTGCCAGCAGAGCCCAGGGGCTTAACACTGAAGCTTTCTTT,TRBV2,TRBJ1-1,NA,NA
CASRTSGVTGELFF,TGCGCCAGCCGGACTAGCGGTGTCACCGGGGAGCTGTTTTTT,TRBV5-1,TRBJ2-2,NA,TRBD2
CASSLAGKASGGSLEQFF,TGTGCCAGCAGCTTAGCCGGTAAGGCTAGCGGGGGATCACTTGAGCAGTTCTTC,TRBV7-9,TRBJ2-1,once,TRBD2
CASSLWSQEKRGENTDTQYF,TGTGCCAGCAGTTTGTGGTCGCAAGAAAAGCGGGGAGAGAACACAGATACGCAGTATTTT,TRBV28,TRBJ2-3,NA,TRBD2
CASSSGVGIQYF,TGTGCCAGCAGTTCCGGGGTGGGCATTCAGTACTTC,TRBV27,TRBJ2-4,NA,NA
CASSLGQGSTEAFF,TGTGCCAGCAGTCTGGGACAGGGGAGCACTGAAGCTTTCTTT,TRBV27,TRBJ1-1,NA,TRBD1